Listed below are T cell receptor beta chains from one sample, sequenced in a study of blood T cell repertoires in COVID-19. Method: immunoSEQ multiplex PCR; TCRdb's copy keeps in-frame clones and lacks some. This sample has about 400,000 clones, with 89% found just once. Sequencing was performed on peripheral blood. The receptor source for this set is a man between 40 and 49 years old with acute or convalescent COVID-19. CDR3s include the opening cysteine and the closing phenylalanine or tryptophan. A D gene is named only where the DNA matches it firmly.

TRBV9,TRBJ1-5,NA,17,TGTGCCAGCAGCGTAGATGCTGGGGCGGGAAGCAATCAGCCCCAGCATTTT,CASSVDAGAGSNQPQHF
TRBV11-2,TRBJ2-1,NA,15,TGTGCCAGCAGCCCTAATCGAGGATCCTACAATGAGCAGTTCTTC,CASSPNRGSYNEQFF
TRBV10-3,TRBJ1-1,NA,16,TGTGCCATCAGTGTTCGAGGAGGAGGAATGAACACTGAAGCTTTCTTT,CAISVRGGGMNTEAFF
TRBV28,TRBJ1-2,NA,13,TGTGCCAGCAGTTTTGGGCCAGGCTATGGCTACACCTTC,CASSFGPGYGYTF
TRBV30,TRBJ1-2,NA,13,TGTGCCTTTCAGTCGTCGTGGAACTATGGCTACACCTTC,CAFQSSWNYGYTF
TRBV18,TRBJ1-5,NA,16,TGTGCCAGCTCACCCCCCGGGGGGCCGGGCAATCAGCCCCAGCATTTT,CASSPPGGPGNQPQHF
TRBV14,TRBJ2-7,NA,16,TGTGCCAGCAGCCAAGACCGAGGGGGATCCTTCGACGAGCAGTACTTC,CASSQDRGGSFDEQYF
TRBV5-6,TRBJ2-5,TRBD2,16,TGTGCCAGCAGGAAGACCTGGGGGGGACCACAAGAGACCCAGTACTTC,CASRKTWGGPQETQYF
TRBV25-1,TRBJ2-3,TRBD1,14,TGTGCCAGCAGCACGGACAGGGAGTTGGATACGCAGTATTTT,CASSTDRELDTQYF
TRBV6-6,TRBJ2-5,NA,13,TGTGCCACACAAGCGGGTGGAAAAGAGACCCAGTACTTC,CATQAGGKETQYF
TRBV21-1,TRBJ2-5,NA,19,TGTGCCAGGTCCGGGGAAACCGGGACTAGCGGGGGGAGACAAGAGACCCAGTACTTC,CARSGETGTSGGRQETQYF
TRBV3-1/TRBV3-2,TRBJ1-3,NA,15,TGTGCCAGCAGCCAAGCCAGCAGGGCAGGAAACACCATATATTTT,CASSQASRAGNTIYF
TRBV6-2/TRBV6-3,TRBJ2-3,TRBD2,19,TGTGCCAGCAGTCCCTCTCCTTTTCCAAAAGCGGGAAGCACAGATACGCAGTATTTT,CASSPSPFPKAGSTDTQYF
TRBV7-2,TRBJ1-5,NA,14,TGTGCCAGCAGCTTTCGTCCAGGGGACCAGCCCCAGCATTTT,CASSFRPGDQPQHF
TRBV9,TRBJ1-5,NA,14,TGTGCCAGCAGCGTAGGTCAGGACAATCAGCCCCAGCATTTT,CASSVGQDNQPQHF
TRBV28,TRBJ1-5,NA,11,TGTGCGGCCGGGAGTAATCAGCCCCAGCATTTT,CAAGSNQPQHF
TRBV24-1,TRBJ2-3,NA,13,TGTGCCATCCGAGGAGGGCTCCACGATACGCAGTATTTT,CAIRGGLHDTQYF
TRBV9,TRBJ2-3,TRBD1,16,TGTGCCAGCAGCGACGCCGGGACAGGGGGCACAGATACGCAGTATTTT,CASSDAGTGGTDTQYF
TRBV18,TRBJ1-1,NA,13,TGTGCCAGCTCGTCGGGAGGGGACACTGAAGCTTTCTTT,CASSSGGDTEAFF
TRBV5-1,TRBJ2-3,NA,14,TGCGCCAGCAGCTTGGCCAGAAACACAGATACGCAGTATTTT,CASSLARNTDTQYF
TRBV6-5,TRBJ1-4,NA,11,TGTGCCAGCGGAAACTGGGCAAAACTGTTTTTT,CASGNWAKLFF
TRBV6-2/TRBV6-3,TRBJ1-1,NA,16,TGTGCCAGCAGTCCGGTCCAGGACTTTTCGAACACTGAAGCTTTCTTT,CASSPVQDFSNTEAFF
TRBV19,TRBJ1-4,NA,14,TGTGCCAGTACCCAACAGGATCGTTTTGAAAAACTGTTTTTT,CASTQQDRFEKLFF